This TCR beta chain was sequenced for a study of naive and memory T cell subsets. Whole blood, roughly 2.5 ml, came from adult healthy volunteers. TCR cDNA received a 3' ligated oligonucleotide that carried a UMI. Input was about 1 to 1,100 ng of DNase-treated total RNA without cell sorting. Findings and caveats of the study: This RNA-based method may be sensitive to activation-related transcript changes.

In this sample, this clonotype turned up many times. Its antigen is unknown. This CDR3 spans 14 amino acids. The V segment lost 4 bases and the J segment 4 bases; nucleotides outside the gene matches: 2. CDR1 is SQVTM and CDR2 is ANQGSEA in the germline V gene. Alpha and beta constant region primers primed reverse transcription for blood and skin samples. Amplification of ligated cDNA took four PCR rounds with SP2 and nested alpha and beta constant primers. Using its own MiXCR run on the 5' RACE reads, TCRdb lists one record per CDR3 protein. The repertoire holds over 20,000 distinct CDR3 sequences, with around a quarter as singletons.

The TCR comes from a female donor in good health. This chain joins TRBV29-1 and TRBJ2-7; 15 nucleotides align to TRBD2. DNA of the CDR3: TGCAGCGTTGCCGGACTAGCGGGAGGGTACGAGCAGTACTTC. Translated, it gives CSVAGLAGGYEQYF.